This TCR beta chain stems from a study of human T cells and chemical hapten exposure. Turning to the study itself: Patients additionally received therapeutic doses of diphenylcyclopropenone on the scalp once a week, and this continued throughout the approximately 26-week study. Diagnoses of alopecia areata, totalis or universalis occurred in mostly female patients.

V was pared by 3 bases and J by 2 bases, with 5 bases of the junction left unmatched. The CDR3 sequence is 16 residues long. Germline CDR1 MNHNS, CDR2 SASEGT. The sample holds a few counts of this clonotype. Its antigen is still unknown. Overall study findings and caveats: Compared with pre-sensitization or healthy control sets, expanded TCRs clustered more. The number of TCRs above 1 in 1000 frequency did not change after DPC sensitization.

MiXCR, applied by TCRdb to the RACE reads, yields one record per CDR3 protein. The sample has some 81,000 distinct CDR3 sequences; about 8% are singletons. Specified time point: patch test 1, 2 weeks after DPC sensitization. Treatment denoted: therapeutic diphenylcyclopropenone sensitization with weekly scalp DPC. The source is a woman aged 25-40 years with alopecia areata. Some clones in this sample may be carry-over from other donors' samples. The sample was whole blood, taken in connection with sensitization to the hapten diphenylcyclopropenone (DPC). The V gene is TRBV6-1, the J gene TRBJ1-5, with 9 bases aligning to TRBD1. The CDR3 nucleotides read TGTGCCAGCAGTGACCCGACAGGGGGTGGCAATCAGCCCCAGCATTTT. Amino acid sequence: CASSDPTGGGNQPQHF.